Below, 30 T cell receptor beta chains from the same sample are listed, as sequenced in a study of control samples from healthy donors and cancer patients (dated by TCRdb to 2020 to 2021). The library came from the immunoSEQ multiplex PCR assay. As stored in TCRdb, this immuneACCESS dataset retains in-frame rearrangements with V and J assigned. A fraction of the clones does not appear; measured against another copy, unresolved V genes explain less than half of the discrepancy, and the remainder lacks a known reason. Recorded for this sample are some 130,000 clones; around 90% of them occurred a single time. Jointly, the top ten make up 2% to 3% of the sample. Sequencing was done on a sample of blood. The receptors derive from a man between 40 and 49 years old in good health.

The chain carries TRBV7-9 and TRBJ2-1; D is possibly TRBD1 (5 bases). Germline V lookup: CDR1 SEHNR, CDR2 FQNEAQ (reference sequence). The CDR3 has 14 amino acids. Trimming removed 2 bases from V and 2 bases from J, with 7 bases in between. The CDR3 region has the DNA TGTGCCAGCAGCTTACAGGGTCCCTACAATGAGCAGTTCTTC. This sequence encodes CASSLQGPYNEQFF.

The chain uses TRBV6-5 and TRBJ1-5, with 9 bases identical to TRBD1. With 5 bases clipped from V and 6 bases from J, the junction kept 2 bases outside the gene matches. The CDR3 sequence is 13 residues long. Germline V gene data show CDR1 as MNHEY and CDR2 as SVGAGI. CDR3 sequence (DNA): TGTGCCAGCAGTAAGGACAGGGGTCAGCCCCAGCATTTT. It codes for CASSKDRGQPQHF.

The CDR3 DNA reads as TGTGCCAGCGGGCCTAGCGGGGTCTCCTACGAGCAGTACTTC. Protein product: CASGPSGVSYEQYF. The V and J genes are TRBV9 and TRBJ2-7; TRBD2 matches 9 bases. CDR1 SGDLS and CDR2 YYNGEE come from the germline V gene. The CDR3 extends over 14 amino acids. V gave up 7 bases and J gave up 0 bases; unmatched junction bases: 5.

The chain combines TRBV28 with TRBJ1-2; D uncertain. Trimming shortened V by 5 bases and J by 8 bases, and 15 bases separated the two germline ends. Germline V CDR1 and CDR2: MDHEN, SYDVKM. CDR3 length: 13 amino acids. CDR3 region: CASSDHTTLGYTF. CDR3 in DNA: TGTGCCAGCAGTGATCACACAACCCTAGGCTACACCTTC.

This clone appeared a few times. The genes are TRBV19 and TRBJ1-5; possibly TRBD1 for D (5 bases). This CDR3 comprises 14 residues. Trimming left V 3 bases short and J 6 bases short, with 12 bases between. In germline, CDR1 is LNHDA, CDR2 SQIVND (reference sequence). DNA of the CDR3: TGTGCCAGTAGTATCCGCAGGGAGGGTCAGCCCCAGCATTTT. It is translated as CASSIRREGQPQHF.

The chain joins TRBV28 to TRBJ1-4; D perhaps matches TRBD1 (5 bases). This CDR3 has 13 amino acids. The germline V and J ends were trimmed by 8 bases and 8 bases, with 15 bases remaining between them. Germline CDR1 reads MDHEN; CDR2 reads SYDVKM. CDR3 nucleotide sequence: TGTGCCAGCCAGGGCCTGGGCGTGGAAAAACTGTTTTTT. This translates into CASQGLGVEKLFF.

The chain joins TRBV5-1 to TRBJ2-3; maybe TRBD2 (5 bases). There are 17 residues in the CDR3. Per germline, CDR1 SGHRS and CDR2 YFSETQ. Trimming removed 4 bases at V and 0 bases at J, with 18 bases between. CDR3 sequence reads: CASSQNTRRASTDTQYF. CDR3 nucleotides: TGCGCCAGCAGCCAAAATACTAGACGAGCTAGCACAGATACGCAGTATTTT.

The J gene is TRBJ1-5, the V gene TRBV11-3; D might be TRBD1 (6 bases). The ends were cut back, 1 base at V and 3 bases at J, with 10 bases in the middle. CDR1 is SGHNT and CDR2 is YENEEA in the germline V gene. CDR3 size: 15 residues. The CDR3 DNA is TGTGCCAGCAGCTTAGCCCGGACAGTCAATCAGCCCCAGCATTTT. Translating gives CASSLARTVNQPQHF.

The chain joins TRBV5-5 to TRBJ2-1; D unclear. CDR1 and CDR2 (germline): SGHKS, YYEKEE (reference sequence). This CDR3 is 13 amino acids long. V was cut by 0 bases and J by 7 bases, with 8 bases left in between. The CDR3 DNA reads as TGTGCCAGCAGCTTGGGACTTCAAAATGAGCAGTTCTTC. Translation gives CASSLGLQNEQFF.

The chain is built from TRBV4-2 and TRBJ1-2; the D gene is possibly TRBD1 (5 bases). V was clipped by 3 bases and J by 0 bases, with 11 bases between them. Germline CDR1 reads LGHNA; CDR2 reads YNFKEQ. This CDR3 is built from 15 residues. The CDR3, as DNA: TGTGCCAGCAGCCAGAGGGGATTCTCTAACTATGGCTACACCTTC. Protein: CASSQRGFSNYGYTF.

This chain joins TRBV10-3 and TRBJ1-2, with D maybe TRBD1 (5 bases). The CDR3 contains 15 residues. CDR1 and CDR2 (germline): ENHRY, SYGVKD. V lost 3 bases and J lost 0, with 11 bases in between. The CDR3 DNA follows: TGTGCCATCAGTGACTGGGGGGGGGCTAACTATGGCTACACCTTC. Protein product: CAISDWGGANYGYTF.

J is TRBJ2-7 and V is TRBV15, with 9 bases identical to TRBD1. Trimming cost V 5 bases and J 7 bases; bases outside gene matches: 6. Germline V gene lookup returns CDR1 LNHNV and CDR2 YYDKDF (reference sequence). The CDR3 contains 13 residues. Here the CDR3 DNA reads TGTGCCACCAGCCGGGACAGGGTAGGGGAGCAGTACTTC. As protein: CATSRDRVGEQYF.

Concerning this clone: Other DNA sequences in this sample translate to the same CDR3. CDR3 sequence: CASSSGGELFF. Here the CDR3 DNA reads TGTGCCAGCAGCTCCGGGGGGGAGCTGTTTTTT. The V and J genes are TRBV7-3 and TRBJ2-2; D not resolved. Per germline, CDR1 SGHTA and CDR2 FQGTGA. Between the trimmed V and J ends, which lost 4 bases and 8 bases, there was a span of 5 bases. The CDR3 runs 11 residues.

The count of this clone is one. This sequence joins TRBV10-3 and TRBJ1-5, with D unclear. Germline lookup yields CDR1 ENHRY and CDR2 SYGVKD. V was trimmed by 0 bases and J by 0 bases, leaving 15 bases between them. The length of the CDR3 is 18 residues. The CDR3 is CAISESGDGEYSNQPQHF. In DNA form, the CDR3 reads TGTGCCATCAGTGAGTCTGGGGATGGGGAATATAGCAATCAGCCCCAGCATTTT.

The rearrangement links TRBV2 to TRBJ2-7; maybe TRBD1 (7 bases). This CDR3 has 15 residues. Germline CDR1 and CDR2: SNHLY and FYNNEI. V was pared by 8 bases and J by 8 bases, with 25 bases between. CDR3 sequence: CASGLGGGAMSKQYF. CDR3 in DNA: TGTGCCAGCGGCCTTGGAGGGGGCGCCATGAGTAAGCAGTACTTC.

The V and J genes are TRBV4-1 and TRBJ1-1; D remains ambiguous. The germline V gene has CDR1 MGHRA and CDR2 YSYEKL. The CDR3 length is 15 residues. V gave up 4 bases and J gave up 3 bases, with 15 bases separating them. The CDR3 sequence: CASSLEPTADTEAFF. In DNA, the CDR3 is TGCGCCAGCAGCCTCGAGCCAACAGCCGACACTGAAGCTTTCTTT.

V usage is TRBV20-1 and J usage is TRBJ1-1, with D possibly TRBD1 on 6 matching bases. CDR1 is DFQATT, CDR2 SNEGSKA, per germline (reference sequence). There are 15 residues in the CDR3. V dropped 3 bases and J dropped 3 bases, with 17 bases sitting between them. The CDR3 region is CSASSAGRGDTEAFF. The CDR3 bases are TGCAGTGCTAGTTCTGCCGGCAGGGGAGACACTGAAGCTTTCTTT.

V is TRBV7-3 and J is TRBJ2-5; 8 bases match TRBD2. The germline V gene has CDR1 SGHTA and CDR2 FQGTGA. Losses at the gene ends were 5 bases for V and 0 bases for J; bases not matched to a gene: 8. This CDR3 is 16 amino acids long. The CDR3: CASSPGVAGNQETQYF. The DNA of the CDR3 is TGTGCCAGCAGCCCCGGGGTAGCGGGGAACCAAGAGACCCAGTACTTC.

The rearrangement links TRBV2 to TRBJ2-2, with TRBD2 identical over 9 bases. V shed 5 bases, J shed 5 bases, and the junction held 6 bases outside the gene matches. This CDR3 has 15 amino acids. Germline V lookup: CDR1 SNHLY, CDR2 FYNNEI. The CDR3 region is CASSLSGGDTGELFF. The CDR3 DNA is TGTGCCAGCAGTCTTAGCGGGGGTGATACCGGGGAGCTGTTTTTT. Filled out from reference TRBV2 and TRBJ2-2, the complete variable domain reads EPEVTQTPSHQVTQMGQEVILRCVPISNHLYFYWYRQILGQKVEFLVSFYNNEISEKSEIFDDQFSVERPDGSNFTLKIRSTKLEDSAMYFCASSLSGGDTGELFFGEGSRLTVL.

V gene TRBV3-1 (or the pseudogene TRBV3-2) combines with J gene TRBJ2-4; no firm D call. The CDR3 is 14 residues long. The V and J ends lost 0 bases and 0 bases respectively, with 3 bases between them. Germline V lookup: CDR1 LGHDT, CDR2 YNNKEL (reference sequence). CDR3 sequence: CASSQDIAKNIQYF. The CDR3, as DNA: TGTGCCAGCAGCCAAGACATAGCCAAAAACATTCAGTACTTC.

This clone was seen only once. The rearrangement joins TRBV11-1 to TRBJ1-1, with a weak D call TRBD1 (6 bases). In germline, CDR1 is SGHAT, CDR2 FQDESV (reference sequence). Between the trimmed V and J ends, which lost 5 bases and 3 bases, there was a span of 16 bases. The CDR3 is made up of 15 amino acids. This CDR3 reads CASSRRGSEDTEAFF. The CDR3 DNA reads TGTGCCAGCAGCCGCAGGGGATCCGAGGACACTGAAGCTTTCTTT.

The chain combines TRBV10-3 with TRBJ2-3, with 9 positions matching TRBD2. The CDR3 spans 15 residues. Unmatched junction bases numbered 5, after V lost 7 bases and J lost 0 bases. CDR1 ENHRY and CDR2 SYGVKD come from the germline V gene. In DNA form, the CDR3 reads TGTGCCATCACCTGGACTAGCGAGAGCACAGATACGCAGTATTTT. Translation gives CAITWTSESTDTQYF.

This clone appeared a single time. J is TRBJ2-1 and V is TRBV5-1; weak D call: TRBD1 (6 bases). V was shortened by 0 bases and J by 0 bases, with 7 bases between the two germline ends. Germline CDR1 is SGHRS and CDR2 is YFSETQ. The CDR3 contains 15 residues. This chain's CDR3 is CASSLGTASYNEQFF. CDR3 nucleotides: TGCGCCAGCAGCTTGGGGACAGCCTCCTACAATGAGCAGTTCTTC.

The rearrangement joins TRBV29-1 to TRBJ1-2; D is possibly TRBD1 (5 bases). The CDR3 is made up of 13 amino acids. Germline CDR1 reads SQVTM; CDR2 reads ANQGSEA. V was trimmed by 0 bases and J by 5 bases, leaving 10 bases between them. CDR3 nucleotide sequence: TGCAGCGTTGAAGATCTTCAGGGATATGGCTACACCTTC. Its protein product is CSVEDLQGYGYTF.

The CDR3, as DNA: TGTGCCAGCAGCGTATCGAAGTCAGATCCTGGAAACACCATATATTTT. This gives the protein CASSVSKSDPGNTIYF. The chain couples TRBV9 to TRBJ1-3; D remains unclear. V lost 1 base to trimming and J lost 2 bases, with 13 bases between them. Germline CDR1 SGDLS, CDR2 YYNGEE. The CDR3 is 16 amino acids. The full variable domain, completed using reference TRBV9 and TRBJ1-3, is DSGVTQTPKHLITATGQRVTLRCSPRSGDLSVYWYQQSLDQGLQFLIQYYNGEERAKGNILERFSAQQFPDLHSELNLSSLELGDSALYFCASSVSKSDPGNTIYFGEGSWLTVV.

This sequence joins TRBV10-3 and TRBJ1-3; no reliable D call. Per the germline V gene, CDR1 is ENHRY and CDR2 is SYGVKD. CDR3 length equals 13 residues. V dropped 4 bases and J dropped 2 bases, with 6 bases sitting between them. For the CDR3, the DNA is TGTGCCATCAGTGGTTTTCCTGGAAACACCATATATTTT. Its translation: CAISGFPGNTIYF.

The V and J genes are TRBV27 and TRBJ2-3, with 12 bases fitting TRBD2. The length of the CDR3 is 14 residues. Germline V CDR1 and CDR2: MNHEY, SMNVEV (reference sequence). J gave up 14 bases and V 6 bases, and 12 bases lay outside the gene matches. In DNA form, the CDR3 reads TGTGCCAGCAGCCGCCTGCGGACTAGCGGGGATTGGTATTTT. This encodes CASSRLRTSGDWYF.

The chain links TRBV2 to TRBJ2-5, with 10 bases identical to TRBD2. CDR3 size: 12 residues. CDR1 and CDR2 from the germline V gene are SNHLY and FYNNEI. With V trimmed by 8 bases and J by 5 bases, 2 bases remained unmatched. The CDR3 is CASRGLAETQYF. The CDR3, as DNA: TGTGCCAGCCGGGGACTAGCGGAGACCCAGTACTTC.

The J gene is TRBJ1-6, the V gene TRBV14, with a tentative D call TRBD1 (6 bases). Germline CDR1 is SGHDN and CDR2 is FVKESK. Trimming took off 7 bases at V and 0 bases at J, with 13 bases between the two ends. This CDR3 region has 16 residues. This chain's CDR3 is CASTGQLSSYNSPLHF. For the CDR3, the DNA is TGTGCCAGCACCGGACAGCTGAGCTCCTATAATTCACCCCTCCACTTT.

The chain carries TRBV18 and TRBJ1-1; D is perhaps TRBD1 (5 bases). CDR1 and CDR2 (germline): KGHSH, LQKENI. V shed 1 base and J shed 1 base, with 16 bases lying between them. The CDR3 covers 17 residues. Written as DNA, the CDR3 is TGTGCCAGCTCACCACTTCCACTGCCAGGGCAGAACACTGAAGCTTTCTTT. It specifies CASSPLPLPGQNTEAFF.